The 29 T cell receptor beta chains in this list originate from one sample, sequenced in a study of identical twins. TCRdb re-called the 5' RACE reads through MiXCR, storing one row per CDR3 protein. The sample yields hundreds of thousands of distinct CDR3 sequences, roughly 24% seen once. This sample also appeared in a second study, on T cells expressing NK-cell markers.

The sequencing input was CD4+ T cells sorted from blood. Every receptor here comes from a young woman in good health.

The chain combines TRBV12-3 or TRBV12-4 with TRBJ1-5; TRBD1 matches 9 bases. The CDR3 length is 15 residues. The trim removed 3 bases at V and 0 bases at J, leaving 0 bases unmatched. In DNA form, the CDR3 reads TGTGCCAGCAGTTTGACAGGGGGTAGCAATCAGCCCCAGCATTTT. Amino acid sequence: CASSLTGGSNQPQHF.

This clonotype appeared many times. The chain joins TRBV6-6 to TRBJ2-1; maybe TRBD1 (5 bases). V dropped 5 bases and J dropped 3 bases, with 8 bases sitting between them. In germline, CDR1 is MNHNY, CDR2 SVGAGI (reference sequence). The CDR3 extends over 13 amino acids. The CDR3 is CASSPTDYNEQFF. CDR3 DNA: TGTGCCAGCAGTCCGACAGACTACAATGAGCAGTTCTTC.

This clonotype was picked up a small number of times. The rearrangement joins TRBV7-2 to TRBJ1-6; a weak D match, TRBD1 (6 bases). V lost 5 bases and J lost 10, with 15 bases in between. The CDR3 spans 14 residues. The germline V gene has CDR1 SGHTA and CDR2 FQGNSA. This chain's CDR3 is CASSQPRGGSPLHF. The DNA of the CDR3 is TGTGCCAGCAGCCAACCCAGGGGTGGGTCACCCCTCCACTTT.

The CDR3 region has the DNA TGTGCCAGCAGTTGGGGACTAGCGGGAGGGAGCACCGGGGAGCTGTTTTTT. As protein: CASSWGLAGGSTGELFF. V usage is TRBV5-4 and J usage is TRBJ2-2, with 16 positions matching TRBD2. Germline V lookup: CDR1 SGHNT, CDR2 YYREEE (reference sequence). V gave up 5 bases and J gave up 4 bases; unmatched junction bases: 5. The CDR3 loop spans 17 amino acids. Variable domain in full (rest from reference TRBV5-4 and TRBJ2-2): ETGVTQSPTHLIKTRGQQVTLRCSSQSGHNTVSWYQQALGQGPQFIFQYYREEENGRGNFPPRFSGLQFPNYSSELNVNALELDDSALYLCASSWGLAGGSTGELFFGEGSRLTVL.

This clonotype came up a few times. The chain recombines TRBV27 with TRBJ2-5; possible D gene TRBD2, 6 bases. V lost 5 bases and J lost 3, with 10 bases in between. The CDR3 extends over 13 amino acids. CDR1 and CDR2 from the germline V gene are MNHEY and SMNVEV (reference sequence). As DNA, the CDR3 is TGTGCCAGCAGTCGGTCTAGCGAAGAGACCCAGTACTTC. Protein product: CASSRSSEETQYF.

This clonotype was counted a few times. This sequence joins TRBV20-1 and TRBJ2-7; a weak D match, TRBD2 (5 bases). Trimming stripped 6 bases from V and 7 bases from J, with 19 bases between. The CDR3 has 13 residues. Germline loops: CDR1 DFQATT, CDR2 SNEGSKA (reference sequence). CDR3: CSAKVEAGWEQYF. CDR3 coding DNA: TGCAGTGCAAAGGTCGAGGCGGGCTGGGAGCAGTACTTC.

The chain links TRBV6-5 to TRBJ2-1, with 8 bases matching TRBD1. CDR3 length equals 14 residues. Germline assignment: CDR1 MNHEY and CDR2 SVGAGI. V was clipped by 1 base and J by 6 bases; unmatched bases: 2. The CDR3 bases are TGTGCCAGCAGTTACTGGGACAGGTCCAATGAGCAGTTCTTC. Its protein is CASSYWDRSNEQFF.

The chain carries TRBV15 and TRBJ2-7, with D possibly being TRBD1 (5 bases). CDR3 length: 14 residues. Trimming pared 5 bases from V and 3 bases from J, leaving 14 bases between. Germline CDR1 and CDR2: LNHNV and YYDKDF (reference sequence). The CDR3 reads CATSFQTENYEQYF. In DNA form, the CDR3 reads TGTGCCACCAGCTTCCAGACAGAGAACTACGAGCAGTACTTC.

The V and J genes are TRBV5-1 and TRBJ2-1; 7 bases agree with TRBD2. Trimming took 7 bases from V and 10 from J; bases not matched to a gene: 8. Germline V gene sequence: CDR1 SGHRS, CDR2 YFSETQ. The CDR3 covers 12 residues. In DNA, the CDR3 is TGCGCCAGCGCGGGGGAGAGTTGGGAGCAGTTCTTC. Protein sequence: CASAGESWEQFF.

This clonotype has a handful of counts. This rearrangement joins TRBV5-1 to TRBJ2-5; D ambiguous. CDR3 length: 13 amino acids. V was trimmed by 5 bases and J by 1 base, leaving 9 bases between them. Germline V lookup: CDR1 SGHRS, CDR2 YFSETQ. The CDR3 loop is CASRLATQETQYF. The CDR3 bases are TGCGCCAGCAGATTAGCTACCCAAGAGACCCAGTACTTC.

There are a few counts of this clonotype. The CDR3 nucleotides read TGTGCCATCAGTGAGTCGGAAAGGGTCAGTGGCTACACCTTC. It translates to CAISESERVSGYTF. V is TRBV10-3 and J is TRBJ1-2, with no clear D. V was clipped by 0 bases and J by 7 bases, with 12 bases between them. CDR1 and CDR2 from the germline V gene are ENHRY and SYGVKD. This CDR3 has 14 amino acids.

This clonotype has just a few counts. CDR3 sequence reads: CASSPTPLATDTQYF. The CDR3 bases are TGTGCCAGCAGCCCAACCCCCCTAGCTACAGATACGCAGTATTTT. The chain uses TRBV7-9 and TRBJ2-3; weak D call: TRBD2 (5 bases). Germline V gene sequence: CDR1 SEHNR, CDR2 FQNEAQ (reference sequence). The CDR3 loop spans 15 amino acids. Trimming removed 5 bases from V and 3 bases from J, with 15 bases in between.

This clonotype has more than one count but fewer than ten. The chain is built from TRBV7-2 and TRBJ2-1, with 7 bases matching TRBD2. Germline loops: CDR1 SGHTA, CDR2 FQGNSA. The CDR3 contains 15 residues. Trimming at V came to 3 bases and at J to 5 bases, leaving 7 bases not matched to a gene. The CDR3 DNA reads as TGTGCCAGCAGCTTCCGGGGCCTAGCGGACAATGAGCAGTTCTTC. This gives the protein CASSFRGLADNEQFF. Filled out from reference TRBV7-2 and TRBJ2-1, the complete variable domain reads GAGVSQSPSNKVTEKGKDVELRCDPISGHTALYWYRQSLGQGLEFLIYFQGNSAPDKSGLPSDRFSAERTGGSVSTLTIQRTQQEDSAVYLCASSFRGLADNEQFFGPGTRLTVL.

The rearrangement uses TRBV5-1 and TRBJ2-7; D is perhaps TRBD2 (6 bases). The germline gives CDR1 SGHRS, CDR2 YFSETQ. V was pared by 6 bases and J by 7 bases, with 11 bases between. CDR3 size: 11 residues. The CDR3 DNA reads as TGCGCCAGCAAAGCGGGCAGGGAGCAGTACTTC. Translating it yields CASKAGREQYF.

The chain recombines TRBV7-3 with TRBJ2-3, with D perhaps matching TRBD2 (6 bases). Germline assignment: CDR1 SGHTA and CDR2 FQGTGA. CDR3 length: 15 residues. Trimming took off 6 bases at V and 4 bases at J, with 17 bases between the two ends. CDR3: CASSSRLGGADTQYF. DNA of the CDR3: TGTGCCAGCAGTTCACGACTAGGTGGGGCAGATACGCAGTATTTT.

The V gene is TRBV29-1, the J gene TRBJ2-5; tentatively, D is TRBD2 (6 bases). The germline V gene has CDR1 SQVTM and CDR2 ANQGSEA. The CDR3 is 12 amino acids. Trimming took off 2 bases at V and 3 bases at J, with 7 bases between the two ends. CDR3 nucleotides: TGCAGCGTTGAACCTAGCGAAGAGACCCAGTACTTC. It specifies CSVEPSEETQYF.

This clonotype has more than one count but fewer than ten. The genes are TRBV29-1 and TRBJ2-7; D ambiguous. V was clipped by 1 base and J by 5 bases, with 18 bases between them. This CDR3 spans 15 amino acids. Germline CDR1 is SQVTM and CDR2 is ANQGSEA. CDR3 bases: TGCAGCGTTGAAGGCCTCCCCCCGCAGTGGGACGAGCAGTACTTC. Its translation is CSVEGLPPQWDEQYF.

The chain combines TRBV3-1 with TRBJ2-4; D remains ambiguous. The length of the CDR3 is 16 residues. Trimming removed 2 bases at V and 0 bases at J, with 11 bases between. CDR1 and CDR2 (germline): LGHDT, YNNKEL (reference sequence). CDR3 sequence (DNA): TGTGCCAGCAGCCAACGCGATGTCCAAGCCAAAAACATTCAGTACTTC. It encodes CASSQRDVQAKNIQYF.

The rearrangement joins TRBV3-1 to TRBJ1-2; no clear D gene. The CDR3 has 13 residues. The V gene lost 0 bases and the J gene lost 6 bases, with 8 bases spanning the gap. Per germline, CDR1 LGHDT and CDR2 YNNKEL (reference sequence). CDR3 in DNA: TGTGCCAGCAGCCAAGAGGGTAGAGATGGCTACACCTTC. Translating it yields CASSQEGRDGYTF.

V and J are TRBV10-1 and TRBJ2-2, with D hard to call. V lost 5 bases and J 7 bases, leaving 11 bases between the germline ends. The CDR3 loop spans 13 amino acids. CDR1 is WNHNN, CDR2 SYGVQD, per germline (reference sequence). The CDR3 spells CASSPSQGGELFF. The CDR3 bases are TGCGCCAGCAGTCCCTCTCAAGGCGGGGAGCTGTTTTTT.

The DNA for the CDR3 is TGTGCCAGCAGCGTAGGACCTGCGAATACGCAGTATTTT. It yields the protein CASSVGPANTQYF. This rearrangement joins TRBV9 to TRBJ2-3; no clear D. Germline CDR1 is SGDLS and CDR2 is YYNGEE. The V gene lost 0 bases and the J gene lost 7 bases, with 9 bases spanning the gap. The CDR3 length is 13 residues.

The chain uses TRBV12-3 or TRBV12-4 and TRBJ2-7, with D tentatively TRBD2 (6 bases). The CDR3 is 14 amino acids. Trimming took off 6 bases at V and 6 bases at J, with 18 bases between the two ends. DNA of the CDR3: TGTGCCAGCAGCACCTTCCGGGACTCTTCCGAGCAGTACTTC. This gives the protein CASSTFRDSSEQYF.

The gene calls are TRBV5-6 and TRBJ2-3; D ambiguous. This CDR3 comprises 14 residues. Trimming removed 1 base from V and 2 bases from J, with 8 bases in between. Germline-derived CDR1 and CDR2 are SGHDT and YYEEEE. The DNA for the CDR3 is TGTGCCAGCAGCTTGAAAGCTATCACAGATACGCAGTATTTT. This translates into CASSLKAITDTQYF. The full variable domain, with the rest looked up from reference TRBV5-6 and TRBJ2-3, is DAGVTQSPTHLIKTRGQQVTLRCSPKSGHDTVSWYQQALGQGPQFIFQYYEEEERQRGNFPDRFSGHQFPNYSSELNVNALLLGDSALYLCASSLKAITDTQYFGPGTRLTVL.

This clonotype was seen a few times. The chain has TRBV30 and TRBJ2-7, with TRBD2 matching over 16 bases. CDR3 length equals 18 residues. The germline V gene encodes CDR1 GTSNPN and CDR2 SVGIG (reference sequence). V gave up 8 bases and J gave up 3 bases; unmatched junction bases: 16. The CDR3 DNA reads TGTGCCCGAATCTCCGGGACTAGCGGGAGGGCCTTGGGCTACGAGCAGTACTTC. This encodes CARISGTSGRALGYEQYF.

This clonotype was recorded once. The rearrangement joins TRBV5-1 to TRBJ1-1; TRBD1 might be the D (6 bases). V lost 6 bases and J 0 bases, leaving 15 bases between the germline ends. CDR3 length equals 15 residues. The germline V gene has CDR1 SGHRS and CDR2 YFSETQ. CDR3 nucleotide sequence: TGCGCCAGCACCCCCGGGACACAGATGAACACTGAAGCTTTCTTT. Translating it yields CASTPGTQMNTEAFF. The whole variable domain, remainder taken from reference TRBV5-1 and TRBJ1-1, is KAGVTQTPRYLIKTRGQQVTLSCSPISGHRSVSWYQQTPGQGLQFLFEYFSETQRNKGNFPGRFSGRQFSNSRSEMNVSTLELGDSALYLCASTPGTQMNTEAFFGQGTRLTVV.

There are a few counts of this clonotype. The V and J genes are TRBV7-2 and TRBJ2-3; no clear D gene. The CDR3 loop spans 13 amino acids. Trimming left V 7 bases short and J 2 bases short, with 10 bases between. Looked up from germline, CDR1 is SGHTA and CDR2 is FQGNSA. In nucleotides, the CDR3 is TGTGCCAGCAACCACCCATCCACAGATACGCAGTATTTT. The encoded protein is CASNHPSTDTQYF.

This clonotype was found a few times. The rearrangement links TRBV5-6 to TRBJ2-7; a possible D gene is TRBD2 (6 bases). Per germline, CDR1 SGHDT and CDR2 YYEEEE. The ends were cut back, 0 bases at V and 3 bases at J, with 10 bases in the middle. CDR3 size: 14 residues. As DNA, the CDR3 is TGTGCCAGCAGCTTGGAGGTGGGAGGCTACGAGCAGTACTTC. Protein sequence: CASSLEVGGYEQYF.

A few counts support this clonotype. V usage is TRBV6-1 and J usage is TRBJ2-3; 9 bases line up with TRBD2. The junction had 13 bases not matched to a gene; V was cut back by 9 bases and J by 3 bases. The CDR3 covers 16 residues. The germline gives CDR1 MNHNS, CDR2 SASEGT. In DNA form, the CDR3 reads TGTGCCAGTAGCGGGGGCTTCCGGAGGTTGACAGATACGCAGTATTTT. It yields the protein CASSGGFRRLTDTQYF.

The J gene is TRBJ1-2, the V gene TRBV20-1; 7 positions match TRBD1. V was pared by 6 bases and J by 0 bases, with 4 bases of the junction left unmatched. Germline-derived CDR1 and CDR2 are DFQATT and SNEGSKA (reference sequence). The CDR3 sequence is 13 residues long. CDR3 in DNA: TGCAGTGCCCACCAGGGGGCTAACTATGGCTACACCTTC. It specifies CSAHQGANYGYTF.